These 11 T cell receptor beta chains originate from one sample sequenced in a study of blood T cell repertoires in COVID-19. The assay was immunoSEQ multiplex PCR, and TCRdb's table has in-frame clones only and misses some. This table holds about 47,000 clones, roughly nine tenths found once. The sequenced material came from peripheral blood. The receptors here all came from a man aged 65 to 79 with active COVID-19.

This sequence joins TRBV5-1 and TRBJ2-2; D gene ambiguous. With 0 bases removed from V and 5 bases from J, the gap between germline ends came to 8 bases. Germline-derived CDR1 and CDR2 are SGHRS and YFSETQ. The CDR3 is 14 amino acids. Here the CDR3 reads CASSLASGTGELFF. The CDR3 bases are TGCGCCAGCAGCTTGGCTTCCGGGACCGGGGAGCTGTTTTTT.

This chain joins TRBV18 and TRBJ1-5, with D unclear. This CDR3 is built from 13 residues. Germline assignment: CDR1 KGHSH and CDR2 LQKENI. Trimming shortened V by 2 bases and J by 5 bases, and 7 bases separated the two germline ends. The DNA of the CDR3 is TGTGCCAGCTCACCAGGCAGTGATCAGCCCCAGCATTTT. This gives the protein CASSPGSDQPQHF.

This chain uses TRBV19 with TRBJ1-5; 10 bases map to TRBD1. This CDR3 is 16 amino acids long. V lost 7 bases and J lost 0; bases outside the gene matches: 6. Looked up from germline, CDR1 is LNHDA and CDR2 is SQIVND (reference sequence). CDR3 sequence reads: CASTTGGRYSNQPQHF. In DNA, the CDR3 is TGTGCCAGTACGACAGGGGGCCGTTATAGCAATCAGCCCCAGCATTTT.

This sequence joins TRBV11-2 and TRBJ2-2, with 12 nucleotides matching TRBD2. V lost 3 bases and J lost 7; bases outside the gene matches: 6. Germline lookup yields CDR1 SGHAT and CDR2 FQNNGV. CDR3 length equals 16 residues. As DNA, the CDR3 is TGTGCCAGCAGCTTTCTGGCTAGCGGGGGGGACGGGGAGCTGTTTTTT. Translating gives CASSFLASGGDGELFF.

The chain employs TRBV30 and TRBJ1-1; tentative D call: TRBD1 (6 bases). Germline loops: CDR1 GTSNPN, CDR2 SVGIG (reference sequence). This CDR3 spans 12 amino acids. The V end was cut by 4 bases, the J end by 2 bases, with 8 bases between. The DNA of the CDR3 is TGTGCCTGGAAGGACAGTAACACTGAAGCTTTCTTT. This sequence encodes CAWKDSNTEAFF.

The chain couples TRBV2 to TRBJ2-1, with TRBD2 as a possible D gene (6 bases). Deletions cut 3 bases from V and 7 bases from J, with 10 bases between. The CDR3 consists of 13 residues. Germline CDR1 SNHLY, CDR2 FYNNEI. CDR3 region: CASSDLARNEQFF. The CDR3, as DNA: TGTGCCAGCAGTGACCTAGCGCGGAATGAGCAGTTCTTC.

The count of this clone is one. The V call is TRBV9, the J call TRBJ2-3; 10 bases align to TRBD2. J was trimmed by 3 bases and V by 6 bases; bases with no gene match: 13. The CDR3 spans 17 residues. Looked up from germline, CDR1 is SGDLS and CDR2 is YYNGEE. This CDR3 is CASTSALAGGPTDTQYF. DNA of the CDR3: TGTGCCAGCACCTCAGCTTTAGCGGGGGGACCGACAGATACGCAGTATTTT.

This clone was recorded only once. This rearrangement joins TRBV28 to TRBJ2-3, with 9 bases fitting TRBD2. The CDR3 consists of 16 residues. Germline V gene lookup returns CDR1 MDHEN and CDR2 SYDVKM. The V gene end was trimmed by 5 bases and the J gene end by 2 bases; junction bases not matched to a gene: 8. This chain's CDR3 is CASSPHLAGSTDTQYF. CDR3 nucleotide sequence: TGTGCCAGCAGTCCGCATCTAGCGGGGTCCACAGATACGCAGTATTTT. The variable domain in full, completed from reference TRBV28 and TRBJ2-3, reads DVKVTQSSRYLVKRTGEKVFLECVQDMDHENMFWYRQDPGLGLRLIYFSYDVKMKEKGDIPEGYSVSREKKERFSLILESASTNQTSMYLCASSPHLAGSTDTQYFGPGTRLTVL.

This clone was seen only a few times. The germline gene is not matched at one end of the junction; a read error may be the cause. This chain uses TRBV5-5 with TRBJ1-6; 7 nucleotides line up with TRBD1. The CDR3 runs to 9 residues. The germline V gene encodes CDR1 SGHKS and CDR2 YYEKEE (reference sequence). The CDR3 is CASRGQPTF. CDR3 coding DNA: TGTGCCAGCAGGGGACAGCCAACCTTT.

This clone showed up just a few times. In DNA, the CDR3 is TGTGCCAGCAGCTTTGAGCTCTACTCACCCCTCCACTTT. Translation gives CASSFELYSPLHF. The rearrangement joins TRBV7-9 to TRBJ1-6; D not certain. The CDR3 length is 13 residues. CDR1 SEHNR and CDR2 FQNEAQ come from the germline V gene (reference sequence). Trimming took 3 bases from V and 10 from J, leaving 10 bases between them.

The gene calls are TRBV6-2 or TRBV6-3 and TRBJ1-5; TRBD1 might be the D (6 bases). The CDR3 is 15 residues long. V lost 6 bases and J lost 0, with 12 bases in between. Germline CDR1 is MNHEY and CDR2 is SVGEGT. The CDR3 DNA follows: TGTGCCAGCAGACCTGGACAGTTTAGCAATCAGCCCCAGCATTTT. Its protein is CASRPGQFSNQPQHF.